The clone carrying this T cell receptor beta chain was recorded a few times. Its antigen is not known. The record originates from a study of response to subunit inactivated influenza vaccine. General study findings and limits: The authors suggested that few new T cells are recruited per seasonal influenza vaccination.

TCRdb recomputed calls from the RT-PCR reads with MiXCR, one row per CDR3 protein. The data contain 500,000 or so distinct CDR3 sequences, 15% to 20% of them singletons. CDR3 length: 11 amino acids. Germline V gives CDR1 MDHEN, CDR2 SYDVKM. Trimming removed 5 bases from V and 12 bases from J, with 13 bases in between. The rearrangement uses TRBV28 and TRBJ1-1; D gene unclear. The source was CD4+ T cells sorted from PBMCs, collected roughly 24 months after vaccination. This receptor was identified in a man between 50 and 70 years old who received an inactivated influenza vaccine. The CDR3 region has the DNA TGTGCCAGCAGTCCCGAGCGGGTAACTTTCTTT. The encoded protein is CASSPERVTFF.